Reported below is one T cell receptor beta chain. This specimen comes from a study of T cells in Graves' hyperthyroidism and ophthalmopathy. RNA transcripts provided the source from which TCR beta CDR3 regions were amplified. RT-PCR in the first round (using the HTBI primer set) targeted the TCR CDR3. TCRdb fed the multiplex PCR reads into MiXCR, producing one record per CDR3 protein. The table lists hundreds of thousands of distinct CDR3 sequences, just under 20% of them singletons. A 10 ml volume of fresh peripheral blood provided the PBMCs. Sequenced material: blood. The sequence was collected from a man aged 35-49 years with Graves' ophthalmopathy.

CDR3 region: CASSYGSGRALTYNEQFF. DNA for the CDR3: TGTGCCAGCAGTTACGGTAGCGGGAGGGCCCTAACCTACAATGAGCAGTTCTTC. The chain couples TRBV6-5 to TRBJ2-1, with 11 positions matching TRBD2. The CDR3 length is 18 residues. Germline-derived CDR1 and CDR2 are MNHEY and SVGAGI. Trimming took 2 bases from V and 2 from J; bases not matched to a gene: 8.